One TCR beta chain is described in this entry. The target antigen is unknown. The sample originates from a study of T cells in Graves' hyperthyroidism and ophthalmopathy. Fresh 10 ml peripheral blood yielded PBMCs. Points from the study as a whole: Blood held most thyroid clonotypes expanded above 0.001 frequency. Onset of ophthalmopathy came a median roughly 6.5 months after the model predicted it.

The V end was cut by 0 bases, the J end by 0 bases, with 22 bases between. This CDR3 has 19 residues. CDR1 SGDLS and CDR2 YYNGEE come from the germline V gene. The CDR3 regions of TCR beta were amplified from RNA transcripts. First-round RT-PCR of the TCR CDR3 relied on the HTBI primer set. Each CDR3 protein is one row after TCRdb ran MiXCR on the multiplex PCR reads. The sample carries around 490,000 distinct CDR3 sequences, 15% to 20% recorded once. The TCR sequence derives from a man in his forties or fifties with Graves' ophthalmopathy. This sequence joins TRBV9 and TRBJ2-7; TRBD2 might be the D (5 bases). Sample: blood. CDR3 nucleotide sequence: TGTGCCAGCAGCGTAGGGGCAGCTCCGGGAACACACATCTCCTACGAGCAGTACTTC. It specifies CASSVGAAPGTHISYEQYF.